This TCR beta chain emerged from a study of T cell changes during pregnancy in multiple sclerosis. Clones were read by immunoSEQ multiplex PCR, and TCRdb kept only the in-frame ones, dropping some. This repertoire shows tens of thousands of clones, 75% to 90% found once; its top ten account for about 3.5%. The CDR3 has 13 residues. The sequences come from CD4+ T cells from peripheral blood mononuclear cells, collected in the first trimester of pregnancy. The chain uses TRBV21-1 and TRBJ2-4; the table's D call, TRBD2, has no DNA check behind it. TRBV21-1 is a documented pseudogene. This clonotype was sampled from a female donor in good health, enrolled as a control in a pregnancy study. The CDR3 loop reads CASSNSEQNIQYF. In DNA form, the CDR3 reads TGTGCCAGCAGCAACAGCGAGCAGAACATTCAGTACTTC.